This T cell receptor beta chain was captured by sequencing in a study of blood T cell repertoires in COVID-19. For the study at large: Samples taken during acute and convalescent COVID-19 were collected in the United States, Italy and Spain. T cells, B-cell-depleted T cells, or PBMCs supplied cDNA or gDNA.

This CDR3 contains 15 residues. CDR1 and CDR2 from the germline V gene are ENHRY and SYGVKD. Losses at the gene ends were 6 bases for V and 4 bases for J; bases not matched to a gene: 6. Per the original data handling: Reference gene primer amplification in the assay estimated nucleated cell counts. The method was immunoSEQ multiplex PCR; TCRdb's version includes in-frame clones alone and lacks a portion of them. Clone size and the V and J calls come from that table; the DNA yielded D and trimming. The sample has about 220,000 clones, 65% to 90% seen once. Patients at the Seattle site were enrolled during active infection and followed longitudinally.

Sequencing was done on a sample of peripheral blood. The clonotype comes from a woman between 65 and 79 years old with COVID-19, enrolled during active disease. The gene calls are TRBV10-3 and TRBJ1-6; 7 bases agree with TRBD1. CDR3 sequence reads: CAISRGTDYNSPLHF. In nucleotides, the CDR3 is TGTGCCATCAGCCGAGGGACAGATTATAATTCACCCCTCCACTTT.